One T cell receptor (beta chain) is described in this entry. This clonotype was detected ten times or more. Its specific antigen is unknown. No much larger clone is present one base from it, and per-base qualities are unavailable. The intended sense of this specimen's treatment or condition label: alpha-V12: anti-TRBV12 scFv linked to anti-CD3 scFv. For 2 to 3 days, T cells were expanded from blood mononuclear cells using either the anti-CD3 antibody OKT3 or CD3/CD28 Dynabeads. For the anti-TRBV12 bispecific sample, Jurkat leukemia cells were cocultured with normal T cells, and the comparison was a control coculture using an anti-CD19 bispecific. The culture conditions for expanded T cells were RPMI 1640 plus 10% fetal bovine serum, recombinant human IL-2 (roughly 95 IU/ml) and IL-7 (about 5 ng/ml). For cocultures, roughly 5 x 10^4 normal T cells were combined with roughly 5 x 10^4 target cells and bispecific antibody in about 0.095 mL and incubated for approximately 15 hours at 37 degrees C. Every bispecific antibody was made of two single-chain variable fragments expressed in a single-chain diabody format with a His tag. Healthy human donors supplied the effector T cells, with peripheral blood mononuclear cells isolated from leukapheresis samples using Ficoll density gradient centrifugation.

The libraries included unique molecular identifier barcodes, and the barcodes were used to quantify clonotypes. Qiagen AllPrep DNA/RNA Micro kits were used to isolate total RNA, and an Agilent TapeStation was used to check RNA quality. TCR beta libraries were constructed by 5' RACE, in which cDNA synthesis was followed by two PCR steps with TCR beta constant-region gene-specific primers. Sequencing of the TCR beta libraries was performed on an Illumina MiSeq platform. The paper's processing steps were these. MIGEC, MiXCR and VDJtools were used to process the reads. The frequency of each clonotype was calculated as the fraction of all unique molecular identifiers in the sample that belonged to that clonotype. Any TRBV gene that IMGT lists as a pseudogene or open reading frame, and is therefore nonfunctional, such as TRBV1, TRBV12-1 and TRBV21, was left out. TCRdb ran its own pipeline on the public reads, namely fastp trimming at Q25 and MiXCR clone calling, and kept in-frame beta chains. Rows matching on CDR3 protein sequence are summarized as one entry with the most common DNA and genes. These V and J calls derive from TCRdb rather than the authors' analysis. The sample table records 20,000 to 25,000 distinct CDR3 sequences; around 2% of these occur just once. The leading ten clones occupy 4.5% to 5.5% of the sample.

The sample comes from a study of beta chain bispecific antibodies for T cell cancers (dated by TCRdb to the early 2020s). Study-wide context: Healthy donor T cells were cocultured with T cell leukemia lines and bispecific antibodies, then TRBV sequencing of surviving cells measured the depletion of each TRBV family. Jurkat cells expressed surface TRBV12 (TRBV12-3), and HPB-ALL cells expressed surface TRBV5-5.

Study-wide findings and limitations: Cross-reactivity of the anti-TRBV5-5 antibody with TRBV5-6 was attributed to high sequence similarity between the two genes. Except for the targeted genes and closely related genes, all other TRBV family members appeared to be unaffected by the TRBV-directed bispecific antibodies. Relative to anti-CD19, exposure to anti-TRBV12 lowered the TRBV12-3 share of total TRBV signal by just over 97%, while TRBV12-4 dropped by around 34%, a change that was not significant. Every sequenced sample contained a mix of leukemia cell line cells and normal T cells, and most targeted TRBV signal came from the leukemia cells rather than from the normal T cells.

CDR1 and CDR2 (KGHSH, LQKENI) derive from the germline V gene. From the cysteine through the phenylalanine, the CDR3 covers 14 amino acids. Left in the record is the CDR3 DNA by itself, 42 bases read in frame from the first base. Trimming accounts for 3 bases at V and 7 bases at J, while the number of junction bases matched to no gene is 6. This sample comprised healthy donor T cells cultured with leukemia cells, obtained from a culture containing a bispecific antibody targeting TCR Vbeta12. The TCR comes from a human donor in good health. Some clones in this sample may be carry-over from other donors' samples. The receptor chain draws on TRBV18 and TRBJ1-1, with 9 middle bases fitting TRBD1. The CDR3 region: CASSPLWTGDEAFF. The DNA sequence reads TGTGCCAGCTCACCGCTTTGGACAGGGGATGAAGCTTTCTTT.